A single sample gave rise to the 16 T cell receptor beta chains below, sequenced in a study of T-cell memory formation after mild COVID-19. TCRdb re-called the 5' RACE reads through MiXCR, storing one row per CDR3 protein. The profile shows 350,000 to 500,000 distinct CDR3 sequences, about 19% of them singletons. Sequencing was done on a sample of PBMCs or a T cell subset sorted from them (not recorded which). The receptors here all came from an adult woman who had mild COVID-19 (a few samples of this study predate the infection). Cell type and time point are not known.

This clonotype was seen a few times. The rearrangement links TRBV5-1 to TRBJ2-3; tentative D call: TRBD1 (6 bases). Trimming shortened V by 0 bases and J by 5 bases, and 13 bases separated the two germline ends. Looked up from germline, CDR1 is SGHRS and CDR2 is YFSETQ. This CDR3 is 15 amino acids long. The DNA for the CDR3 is TGCGCCAGCAGCTTGGAGCTCAGGGGTGGAGATACGCAGTATTTT. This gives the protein CASSLELRGGDTQYF.

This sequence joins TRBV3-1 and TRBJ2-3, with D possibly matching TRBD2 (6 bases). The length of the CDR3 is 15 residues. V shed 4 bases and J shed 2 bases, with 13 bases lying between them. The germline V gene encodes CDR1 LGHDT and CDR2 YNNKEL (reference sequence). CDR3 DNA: TGTGCCAGCAGCCTTGGCGGGGCCTACACAGATACGCAGTATTTT. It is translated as CASSLGGAYTDTQYF.

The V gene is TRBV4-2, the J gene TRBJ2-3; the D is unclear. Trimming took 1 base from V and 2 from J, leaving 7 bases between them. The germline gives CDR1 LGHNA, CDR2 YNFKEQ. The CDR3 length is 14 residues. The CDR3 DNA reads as TGTGCCAGCAGCCAAGGACTCTACACAGATACGCAGTATTTT. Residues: CASSQGLYTDTQYF.

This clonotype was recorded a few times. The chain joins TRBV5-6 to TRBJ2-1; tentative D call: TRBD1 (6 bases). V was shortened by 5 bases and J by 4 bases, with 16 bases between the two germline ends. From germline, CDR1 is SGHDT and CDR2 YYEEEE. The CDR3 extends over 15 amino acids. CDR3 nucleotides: TGTGCCAGCAGGCAGGATTTGGGGGCTTACAATGAGCAGTTCTTC. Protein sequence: CASRQDLGAYNEQFF.

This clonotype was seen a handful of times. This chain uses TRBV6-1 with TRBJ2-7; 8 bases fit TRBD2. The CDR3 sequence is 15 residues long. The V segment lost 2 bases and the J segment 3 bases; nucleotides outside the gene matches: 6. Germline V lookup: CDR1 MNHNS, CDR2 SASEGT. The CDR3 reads CASSEQSSGVYEQYF. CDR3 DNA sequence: TGTGCCAGCAGTGAACAGAGTAGCGGGGTCTACGAGCAGTACTTC.

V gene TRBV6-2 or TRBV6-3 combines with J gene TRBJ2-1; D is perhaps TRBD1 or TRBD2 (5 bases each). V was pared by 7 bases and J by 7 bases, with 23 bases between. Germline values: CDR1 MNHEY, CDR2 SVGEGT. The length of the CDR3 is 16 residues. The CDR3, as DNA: TGTGCCAGCACCCTCGGGGAACTGGGGGTTTCTAATGAGCAGTTCTTC. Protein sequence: CASTLGELGVSNEQFF.

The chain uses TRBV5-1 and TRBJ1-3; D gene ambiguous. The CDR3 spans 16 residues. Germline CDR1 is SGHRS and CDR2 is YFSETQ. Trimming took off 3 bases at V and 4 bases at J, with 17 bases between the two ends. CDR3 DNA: TGCGCCAGCAGCTCAGTTGGCTTCGCTCAAGGAAACACCATATATTTT. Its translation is CASSSVGFAQGNTIYF.

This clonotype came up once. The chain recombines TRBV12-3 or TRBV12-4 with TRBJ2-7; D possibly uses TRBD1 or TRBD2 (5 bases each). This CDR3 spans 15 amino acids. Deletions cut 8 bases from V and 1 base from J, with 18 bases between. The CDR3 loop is CASGKTGTGSYEQYF. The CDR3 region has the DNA TGTGCCAGCGGGAAGACCGGGACGGGTTCCTACGAGCAGTACTTC.

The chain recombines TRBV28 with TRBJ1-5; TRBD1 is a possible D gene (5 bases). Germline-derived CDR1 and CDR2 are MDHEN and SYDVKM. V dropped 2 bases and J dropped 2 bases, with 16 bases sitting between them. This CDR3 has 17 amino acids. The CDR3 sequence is CASSLRTWGYGNQPQHF. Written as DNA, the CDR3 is TGTGCCAGCAGTTTAAGGACATGGGGGTACGGCAATCAGCCCCAGCATTTT. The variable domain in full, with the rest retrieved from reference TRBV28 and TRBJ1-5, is DVKVTQSSRYLVKRTGEKVFLECVQDMDHENMFWYRQDPGLGLRLIYFSYDVKMKEKGDIPEGYSVSREKKERFSLILESASTNQTSMYLCASSLRTWGYGNQPQHFGDGTRLSIL.

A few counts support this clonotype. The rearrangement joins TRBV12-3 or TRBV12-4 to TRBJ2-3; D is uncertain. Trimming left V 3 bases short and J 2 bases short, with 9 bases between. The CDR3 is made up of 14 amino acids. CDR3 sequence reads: CASSFRLYTDTQYF. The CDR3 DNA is TGTGCCAGCAGTTTTAGACTGTACACAGATACGCAGTATTTT.

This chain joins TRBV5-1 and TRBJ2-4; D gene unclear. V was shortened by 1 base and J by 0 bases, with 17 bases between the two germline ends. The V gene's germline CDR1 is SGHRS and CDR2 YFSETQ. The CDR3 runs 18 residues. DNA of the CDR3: TGCGCCAGCAGCTTGACGATTAGGTCAGGTGAAGCCAAAAACATTCAGTACTTC. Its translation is CASSLTIRSGEAKNIQYF. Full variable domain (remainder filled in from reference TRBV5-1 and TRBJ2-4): KAGVTQTPRYLIKTRGQQVTLSCSPISGHRSVSWYQQTPGQGLQFLFEYFSETQRNKGNFPGRFSGRQFSNSRSEMNVSTLELGDSALYLCASSLTIRSGEAKNIQYFGAGTRLSVL.

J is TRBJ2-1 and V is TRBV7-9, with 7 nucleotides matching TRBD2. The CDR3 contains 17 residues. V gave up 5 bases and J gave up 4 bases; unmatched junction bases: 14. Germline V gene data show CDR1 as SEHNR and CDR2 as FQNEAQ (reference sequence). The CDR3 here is CASSPTRAGVAYNEQFF. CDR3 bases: TGTGCCAGCAGCCCCACGAGGGCGGGAGTCGCTTACAATGAGCAGTTCTTC.

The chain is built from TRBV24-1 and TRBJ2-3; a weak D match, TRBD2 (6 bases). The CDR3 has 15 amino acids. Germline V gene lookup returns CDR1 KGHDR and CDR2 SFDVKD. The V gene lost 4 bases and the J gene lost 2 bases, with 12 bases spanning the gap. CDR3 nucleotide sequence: TGTGCCACCAGTGACGCGGGACGACCCACAGATACGCAGTATTTT. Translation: CATSDAGRPTDTQYF.

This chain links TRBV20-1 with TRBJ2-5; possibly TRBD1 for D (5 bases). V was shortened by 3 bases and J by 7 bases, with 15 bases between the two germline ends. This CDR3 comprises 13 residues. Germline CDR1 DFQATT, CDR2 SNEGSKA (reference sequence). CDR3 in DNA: TGCAGTGCTAGGCTTAATACAGGCGGGACCCAGTACTTC. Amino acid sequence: CSARLNTGGTQYF.

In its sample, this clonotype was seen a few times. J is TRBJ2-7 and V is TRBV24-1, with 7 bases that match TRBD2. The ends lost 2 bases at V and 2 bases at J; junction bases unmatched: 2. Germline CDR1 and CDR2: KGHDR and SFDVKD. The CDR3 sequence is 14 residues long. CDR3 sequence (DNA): TGTGCCACCAGTGATTCCCGGGGGGCCTACGAGCAGTACTTC. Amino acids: CATSDSRGAYEQYF.

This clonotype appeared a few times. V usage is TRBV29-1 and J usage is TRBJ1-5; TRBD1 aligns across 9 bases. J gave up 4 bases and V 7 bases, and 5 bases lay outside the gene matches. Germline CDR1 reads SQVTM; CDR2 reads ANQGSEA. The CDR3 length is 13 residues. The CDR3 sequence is CSARTGVNQPQHF. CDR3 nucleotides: TGCAGCGCCCGGACAGGGGTTAATCAGCCCCAGCATTTT.